These 16 T cell receptor beta chains were sequenced from one sample in a study of blood T cell repertoires in COVID-19. TCRdb's table, derived via immunoSEQ multiplex PCR, lists solely in-frame clones and lacks some. The repertoire holds about 70,000 clones, with around 81% as singletons. The sample comprised peripheral blood. These receptors originate from a woman in her seventies with acute or convalescent COVID-19.

This clone has only one observation. The genes are TRBV7-2 and TRBJ2-1, with 11 nucleotides matching TRBD2. The V gene end was trimmed by 5 bases and the J gene end by 10 bases; junction bases not matched to a gene: 10. Germline V CDR1 and CDR2: SGHTA, FQGNSA. The CDR3 is 15 residues long. CDR3 amino acids: CASSPGLAAFVEQFF. The CDR3 nucleotides read TGTGCCAGCAGCCCGGGACTAGCGGCTTTTGTAGAGCAGTTCTTC. The variable domain in full, with the rest retrieved from reference TRBV7-2 and TRBJ2-1, is GAGVSQSPSNKVTEKGKDVELRCDPISGHTALYWYRQSLGQGLEFLIYFQGNSAPDKSGLPSDRFSAERTGGSVSTLTIQRTQQEDSAVYLCASSPGLAAFVEQFFGPGTRLTVL.

This rearrangement joins TRBV5-1 to TRBJ1-5; 7 bases map to TRBD1. Germline CDR1 SGHRS, CDR2 YFSETQ. J lost 1 base, V lost 0 bases, and 4 bases had no gene match. The CDR3 is 16 residues long. DNA for the CDR3: TGCGCCAGCAGCTTGGTCCGACAGGGAAGCAATCAGCCCCAGCATTTT. As protein: CASSLVRQGSNQPQHF.

The genes are TRBV2 and TRBJ1-2; tentative D call: TRBD1 (5 bases). Trimming took 6 bases from V and 4 from J, leaving 6 bases between them. Germline values: CDR1 SNHLY, CDR2 FYNNEI. The CDR3 loop spans 11 amino acids. The CDR3 nucleotides read TGTGCCAGCAGCCAGGGCTATGGCTACACCTTC. Translating gives CASSQGYGYTF.

V and J are TRBV11-3 and TRBJ2-3, with 7 bases matching TRBD2. J lost 10 bases, V lost 4 bases, and 23 bases had no gene match. Germline V CDR1 and CDR2: SGHNT, YENEEA. This CDR3 is 18 amino acids long. DNA for the CDR3: TGTGCCAGCAGCTACCCTGCCGGGAGAGGGAGGGCCATGAGTGCGCAGTATTTT. It translates to CASSYPAGRGRAMSAQYF. Drawing the rest from reference TRBV11-3 and TRBJ2-3, the complete variable domain is EAGVVQSPRYKIIEKKQPVAFWCNPISGHNTLYWYLQNLGQGPELLIRYENEEAVDDSQLPKDRFSAERLKGVDSTLKIQPAELGDSAVYLCASSYPAGRGRAMSAQYFGPGTRLTVL.

This clone was counted once. This chain connects TRBV6-1 to TRBJ2-1, with 14 bases matching TRBD2. Germline values: CDR1 MNHNS, CDR2 SASEGT. The CDR3 has 17 residues. The junction had 9 bases not matched to a gene; V was cut back by 3 bases and J by 8 bases. CDR3: CASSDGPGTSGSDEQFF. CDR3 coding DNA: TGTGCCAGCAGTGACGGCCCCGGGACTAGCGGGAGCGATGAGCAGTTCTTC.

The rearrangement joins TRBV6-5 to TRBJ2-2; perhaps TRBD2 as D (5 bases). The CDR3 contains 13 residues. Germline V gene lookup returns CDR1 MNHEY and CDR2 SVGAGI. The V and J ends lost 6 bases and 6 bases respectively, with 11 bases between them. CDR3 in amino acids: CASSLLGSGELFF. The CDR3 region has the DNA TGTGCCAGCAGCCTACTAGGGTCCGGGGAGCTGTTTTTT.

This clone appeared once. The chain couples TRBV27 to TRBJ2-7, with 7 bases identical to TRBD1. The CDR3 has 17 amino acids. Germline-derived CDR1 and CDR2 are MNHEY and SMNVEV (reference sequence). Trimming cost V 5 bases and J 2 bases; bases outside gene matches: 15. CDR3 sequence: CASSLQGEWTGTYEQYF. CDR3 sequence (DNA): TGTGCCAGCAGTCTCCAGGGGGAATGGACTGGTACCTACGAGCAGTACTTC.

The chain has TRBV2 and TRBJ1-2; the D is unclear. The CDR3 covers 11 residues. Germline V gene data show CDR1 as SNHLY and CDR2 as FYNNEI. V lost 2 bases and J lost 6, with 4 bases in between. The CDR3 here is CASSERDGYTF. The CDR3, as DNA: TGTGCCAGCAGTGAACGGGATGGCTACACCTTC.

The chain is built from TRBV12-5 and TRBJ2-1, with D possibly matching TRBD2 (5 bases). Trimming took off 0 bases at V and 0 bases at J, with 9 bases between the two ends. This CDR3 comprises 16 residues. The germline V gene has CDR1 LGHNT and CDR2 FRNRAP. CDR3 bases: TGTGCTAGTGGTTTGGTATTGGGGAGCTCCTACAATGAGCAGTTCTTC. This encodes CASGLVLGSSYNEQFF.

This clone was picked up one time. V gene TRBV6-5 combines with J gene TRBJ2-7, with 9 nucleotides matching TRBD2. Per the germline V gene, CDR1 is MNHEY and CDR2 is SVGAGI. This CDR3 region has 14 residues. Trimming took 6 bases from V and 5 from J; bases not matched to a gene: 8. CDR3 sequence (DNA): TGTGCCAGCAGATTGGGGCGGGAGGGCCACGAGCAGTACTTC. Translated, it gives CASRLGREGHEQYF.

The chain links TRBV30 to TRBJ2-3; 7 positions agree with TRBD2. The CDR3 is made up of 14 amino acids. Germline values: CDR1 GTSNPN, CDR2 SVGIG (reference sequence). The V gene end was trimmed by 5 bases and the J gene end by 0 bases; junction bases not matched to a gene: 5. DNA of the CDR3: TGTGCCTGGGGTGGGGAGGGGAGCACAGATACGCAGTATTTT. Translating it yields CAWGGEGSTDTQYF.

CDR3 residues: CASSQEWDSYSAGEQYF. The DNA of the CDR3 is TGCGCCAGCAGCCAAGAATGGGACAGTTATTCCGCGGGGGAGCAGTACTTC. The chain couples TRBV4-1 to TRBJ2-7, with a possible D match to TRBD1 (7 bases). V was cut by 0 bases and J by 7 bases, with 22 bases left in between. This CDR3 has 17 residues. From germline, CDR1 is MGHRA and CDR2 YSYEKL.

V usage is TRBV12-3 or TRBV12-4 and J usage is TRBJ2-7; a possible D gene is TRBD2 (5 bases). With 8 bases removed from V and 3 bases from J, the gap between germline ends came to 14 bases. This CDR3 contains 13 residues. The CDR3 sequence is CASRQTGYYEQYF. The CDR3 DNA follows: TGTGCCAGCCGACAAACGGGGTACTACGAGCAGTACTTC.

This chain uses TRBV3-1 (or the pseudogene TRBV3-2) with TRBJ1-4, with 7 positions matching TRBD1. This CDR3 contains 16 residues. Losses at the gene ends were 3 bases for V and 0 bases for J; bases not matched to a gene: 4. Germline loops: CDR1 LGHDT, CDR2 YNNKEL (reference sequence). Here the CDR3 reads CASSHTGTATNEKLFF. The DNA for the CDR3 is TGTGCCAGCAGCCACACCGGGACAGCAACTAATGAAAAACTGTTTTTT.

This chain joins TRBV28 and TRBJ1-5; D is undetermined. The V end lost 2 bases, the J end lost 9 bases, and 8 bases lay between the germline ends. Germline assignment: CDR1 MDHEN and CDR2 SYDVKM. The CDR3 contains 12 residues. The CDR3 loop is CASSLLIRPQHF. The CDR3 DNA is TGTGCCAGCAGTTTACTAATCCGGCCCCAGCATTTT.

The chain employs TRBV5-1 and TRBJ2-3; maybe TRBD2 (5 bases). The CDR3 length is 15 residues. Germline V CDR1 and CDR2: SGHRS, YFSETQ. V shed 4 bases and J shed 2 bases, with 14 bases lying between them. The CDR3 bases are TGCGCCAGCAGCAAGGACGGAGGACCCACAGATACGCAGTATTTT. Translating it yields CASSKDGGPTDTQYF.